The 20 T cell receptor beta chains below were found in one sample sequenced in a study of T-cell reconstitution after alpha-beta-depleted transplantation in children. Preparation of the TCRbeta library was carried out with unique molecular identifiers. In TCRdb, the PCR reads were re-called with MiXCR into one record per CDR3 protein. The sample consists of around 200,000 distinct CDR3 sequences, about 8.7% of them appearing once. The sequenced sample was PBMCs, mostly from graft donor cells, obtained 360 days after TCRalphabeta/CD19-depleted stem cell transplant. The receptors were gathered from a male patient aged 2-10 years who had a stem cell transplant for acute myeloid leukemia, so the T cells may come from the graft donor.

The sample holds many counts of this clonotype. The chain recombines TRBV15 with TRBJ2-7; D unclear. V shed 4 bases and J shed 2 bases, with 12 bases lying between them. The length of the CDR3 is 14 residues. Germline V gives CDR1 LNHNV, CDR2 YYDKDF (reference sequence). CDR3 in DNA: TGTGCCACCAGCAACAGTAACAGACCCTACGAGCAGTACTTC. Amino acids: CATSNSNRPYEQYF.

The chain carries TRBV7-9 and TRBJ1-2; TRBD1 might be the D (5 bases). This CDR3 has 15 amino acids. Germline V gene data show CDR1 as SEHNR and CDR2 as FQNEAQ (reference sequence). Trimming left V 3 bases short and J 6 bases short, with 17 bases between. The CDR3 loop is CASSFRDPIFNGYTF. CDR3 DNA: TGTGCCAGCAGCTTCAGGGATCCAATATTCAATGGCTACACCTTC.

This clonotype was seen many times. The chain links TRBV29-1 to TRBJ2-2; maybe TRBD1 (5 bases). Germline CDR1 reads SQVTM; CDR2 reads ANQGSEA. V lost 4 bases to trimming and J lost 0 bases, with 6 bases between them. This CDR3 region has 13 residues. In DNA form, the CDR3 reads TGCAGCGTTGGACAGCCGAACACCGGGGAGCTGTTTTTT. It specifies CSVGQPNTGELFF.

The chain has TRBV4-3 and TRBJ2-1, with a possible D match to TRBD1 (6 bases). Germline CDR1 reads LGHNA; CDR2 reads YSLEER. With 4 bases removed from V and 10 bases from J, the gap between germline ends came to 14 bases. This CDR3 spans 13 amino acids. The CDR3 DNA sequence: TGCGCCAGCAGCCCCTTACCCGACAGGGAGCAGTTCTTC. It encodes CASSPLPDREQFF.

The chain joins TRBV12-3 or TRBV12-4 to TRBJ2-1; 8 bases are shared with TRBD2. The V and J ends lost 3 bases and 4 bases, in that order; junction bases with no gene match: 20. The length of the CDR3 is 20 residues. CDR3 sequence (DNA): TGTGCCAGCAGTTTTGTGAGGAGCGGGAGATGGGCCCTGCGTTACAATGAGCAGTTCTTC. This sequence encodes CASSFVRSGRWALRYNEQFF.

The chain recombines TRBV11-2 with TRBJ2-7; no clear D. The CDR3 is made up of 14 amino acids. Germline loops: CDR1 SGHAT, CDR2 FQNNGV. V was cut by 2 bases and J by 2 bases, with 10 bases left in between. DNA for the CDR3: TGTGCCAGCAGCTTATTTTCAGCCGCCTACGAGCAGTACTTC. This sequence encodes CASSLFSAAYEQYF. The full variable domain, completed using reference TRBV11-2 and TRBJ2-7, is EAGVAQSPRYKIIEKRQSVAFWCNPISGHATLYWYQQILGQGPKLLIQFQNNGVVDDSQLPKDRFSAERLKGVDSTLKIQPAKLEDSAVYLCASSLFSAAYEQYFGPGTRLTVT.

The table lists this clonotype with many counts. CDR3 in amino acids: CASSLDPGAELFF. CDR3 nucleotides: TGTGCCAGCAGCTTAGATCCGGGGGCGGAGCTGTTTTTT. This rearrangement joins TRBV7-6 to TRBJ2-2; D may match TRBD1 or TRBD2 (6 bases each). Germline CDR1 reads SGHVS; CDR2 reads FNYEAQ. Trimming removed 1 base at V and 10 bases at J, with 10 bases between. CDR3 length: 13 amino acids.

This clonotype was observed many times. V and J are TRBV6-6 and TRBJ2-3; tentatively, D is TRBD1 or TRBD2 (5 bases each). CDR3 length: 13 residues. Trimming took 7 bases from V and 4 from J, leaving 12 bases between them. The V gene's germline CDR1 is MNHNY and CDR2 SVGAGI (reference sequence). DNA for the CDR3: TGTGCCAGCAAGGGACCCGGCCCAGATACGCAGTATTTT. Translating gives CASKGPGPDTQYF.

This clonotype was seen only a few times. The chain carries TRBV12-3 or TRBV12-4 and TRBJ1-5; possibly TRBD1 for D (6 bases). The CDR3 has 16 amino acids. The V gene lost 4 bases and the J gene lost 1 base, with 14 bases spanning the gap. CDR3 DNA: TGTGCCAGCAGTTCAATCCCGGACAGAAGCAATCAGCCCCAGCATTTT. Translating it yields CASSSIPDRSNQPQHF.

This clonotype occurred once. This rearrangement joins TRBV20-1 to TRBJ2-3; 8 positions match TRBD2. The CDR3 consists of 16 residues. The J segment lost 4 bases and the V segment lost 0 bases, leaving 9 bases of the junction unmatched. The germline CDR1 and CDR2 sequences are DFQATT and SNEGSKA (reference sequence). The DNA of the CDR3 is TGCAGTGCTAGAGATATAGTGCGGGGGGATCCAGATACGCAGTATTTT. Amino acids: CSARDIVRGDPDTQYF.

Many counts were recorded for this clonotype. V and J are TRBV5-1 and TRBJ2-7; 8 nucleotides align to TRBD1. The CDR3 runs to 17 residues. The germline V gene has CDR1 SGHRS and CDR2 YFSETQ. After removal of 2 bases from V and 2 bases from J, the junction contained 12 bases not matched to a gene. CDR3 DNA: TGCGCCAGCAGCTTCTTAACGACAGGGGATCCTACCTACGAGCAGTACTTC. Translation gives CASSFLTTGDPTYEQYF.

The table lists this clonotype with many counts. This chain uses TRBV15 with TRBJ2-1; 12 nucleotides match TRBD2. V lost 2 bases to trimming and J lost 6 bases; unmatched junction nucleotides: 5. The length of the CDR3 is 16 residues. Germline loops: CDR1 LNHNV, CDR2 YYDKDF (reference sequence). CDR3 amino acids: CATSRKLAGGRNEQFF. The CDR3 DNA reads TGTGCCACCAGCAGAAAACTAGCGGGAGGTCGCAATGAGCAGTTCTTC. Full variable domain (outside the CDR3, taken from reference TRBV15 and TRBJ2-1): DAMVIQNPRYQVTQFGKPVTLSCSQTLNHNVMYWYQQKSSQAPKLLFHYYDKDFNNEADTPDNFQSRRPNTSFCFLDIRSPGLGDTAMYLCATSRKLAGGRNEQFFGPGTRLTVL.

The chain uses TRBV19 and TRBJ2-1, with D hard to call. The V gene's germline CDR1 is LNHDA and CDR2 SQIVND (reference sequence). Deletions cut 5 bases from V and 0 bases from J, with 8 bases between. The CDR3 is 14 residues long. The CDR3 reads CASSGELSYNEQFF. CDR3 bases: TGTGCCAGTAGTGGAGAACTCTCCTACAATGAGCAGTTCTTC.

This clonotype was observed a few times. The gene calls are TRBV7-2 and TRBJ1-1; no clear D. V dropped 5 bases and J dropped 0 bases, with 10 bases sitting between them. In germline, CDR1 is SGHTA, CDR2 FQGNSA. The CDR3 is 14 amino acids. In DNA, the CDR3 is TGTGCCAGCAGCGTTCCCCGATTGAACACTGAAGCTTTCTTT. It codes for CASSVPRLNTEAFF.

This clonotype was seen once. The chain links TRBV24-1 to TRBJ2-1; TRBD2 agrees at 9 bases. CDR3 length equals 15 residues. Germline V lookup: CDR1 KGHDR, CDR2 SFDVKD. V was clipped by 3 bases and J by 7 bases; unmatched bases: 6. CDR3 sequence: CATSDGASGKNEQFF. CDR3 in DNA: TGTGCCACCAGTGATGGGGCTAGCGGGAAAAATGAGCAGTTCTTC.

In this sample, this clonotype turned up many times. The gene calls are TRBV18 and TRBJ2-1, with D tentatively TRBD2 (5 bases). Trimming took off 1 base at V and 2 bases at J, with 12 bases between the two ends. Germline V gene lookup returns CDR1 KGHSH and CDR2 LQKENI. This CDR3 spans 16 amino acids. Here the CDR3 reads CASSPRSGLPYNEQFF. CDR3 nucleotide sequence: TGTGCCAGCTCACCACGATCGGGATTACCCTACAATGAGCAGTTCTTC. Filled out from reference TRBV18 and TRBJ2-1, the complete variable domain reads NAGVMQNPRHLVRRRGQEARLRCSPMKGHSHVYWYRQLPEEGLKFMVYLQKENIIDESGMPKERFSAEFPKEGPSILRIQQVVRGDSAAYFCASSPRSGLPYNEQFFGPGTRLTVL.

This clonotype has only a few counts. The chain is built from TRBV6-5 and TRBJ2-1, with D perhaps TRBD1 (5 bases). Germline V gene lookup returns CDR1 MNHEY and CDR2 SVGAGI. V was trimmed by 2 bases and J by 5 bases, leaving 10 bases between them. This CDR3 comprises 14 residues. CDR3 DNA sequence: TGTGCCAGCAGTTACGCCCAGGGCCACAATGAGCAGTTCTTC. Translated: CASSYAQGHNEQFF.

This clonotype was seen at least ten times. The chain employs TRBV12-3 or TRBV12-4 and TRBJ2-1; no definite D call. The V end was cut by 7 bases, the J end by 4 bases, with 20 bases between. This CDR3 region has 16 residues. The CDR3 coding sequence is TGTGCCAGCACCCCGGGTGAGGCGAGGATTTACAATGAGCAGTTCTTC. It specifies CASTPGEARIYNEQFF.

Worth noting for this clonotype: This could be a read error, since a much larger clone is one nucleotide away. Given the absence of the conserved phenylalanine or tryptophan at the CDR3 end, a read error is likely. The DNA for the CDR3 is TGCAGTGCGATAAGGAGTACGGATGAGCAGTTCGTC. Translated: CSAIRSTDEQFV. The gene calls are TRBV20-1 and TRBJ2-1; D call uncertain. This CDR3 is built from 12 residues. The V end lost 6 bases, the J end lost 8 bases, and 14 bases lay between the germline ends. Germline V CDR1 and CDR2: DFQATT, SNEGSKA (reference sequence).

This clonotype was seen more than once but under ten times. The J gene is TRBJ2-3, the V gene TRBV20-1; 12 bases agree with TRBD2. The CDR3 spans 17 residues. In germline, CDR1 is DFQATT, CDR2 SNEGSKA (reference sequence). V lost 0 bases to trimming and J lost 4 bases; unmatched junction nucleotides: 8. The CDR3 DNA sequence: TGCAGTGCTAGAGACCGGCTAGCGGGAGGGCACCCAGATACGCAGTATTTT. Translating gives CSARDRLAGGHPDTQYF.